The 10 T cell receptor beta chains in this list originate from one sample, sequenced in a study of blood T cell repertoires in COVID-19 (TCRdb year 2020). The library was produced with the immunoSEQ multiplex PCR assay. TCRdb mirrors the immuneACCESS table, restricted to in-frame sequences. Some clones are absent from its copies; in checked studies, under half trace to an unresolved V gene, and the reason for the others is unknown. The sample profile shows fewer than 350,000 clones; about 89% of them were found once. The top ten hold 6.5% to 9.5% of the sample. The source material was peripheral blood. These receptors were taken from a woman between 45 and 65 years old who had recovered from COVID-19.

V gene TRBV7-8 combines with J gene TRBJ2-1; 8 bases are a match to TRBD2. J gave up 8 bases and V 8 bases, and 17 bases lay outside the gene matches. The CDR3 loop spans 16 amino acids. The germline CDR1 and CDR2 sequences are SGHVS and FQNEAQ. The CDR3 DNA follows: TGTGCCAGCCCCGGGCTAGCGGGCAATGTGTTGGATGAGCAGTTCTTC. This codes for CASPGLAGNVLDEQFF.

This rearrangement joins TRBV19 to TRBJ1-5; D unclear. The V and J ends lost 7 bases and 4 bases respectively, with 14 bases between them. Germline V gene lookup returns CDR1 LNHDA and CDR2 SQIVND (reference sequence). There are 14 residues in the CDR3. The CDR3 is CASKGPQDNQPQHF. In DNA, the CDR3 is TGTGCCAGTAAAGGCCCCCAGGATAATCAGCCCCAGCATTTT.

This rearrangement joins TRBV30 to TRBJ1-1; D remains ambiguous. The CDR3 sequence is 12 residues long. Germline V gives CDR1 GTSNPN, CDR2 SVGIG (reference sequence). Trimming left V 2 bases short and J 5 bases short, with 9 bases between. The DNA of the CDR3 is TGTGCCTGGAGTACGACACGGACTGAAGCTTTCTTT. Residues: CAWSTTRTEAFF.

V gene TRBV7-8 combines with J gene TRBJ1-2, with D perhaps matching TRBD1 (6 bases). CDR1 SGHVS and CDR2 FQNEAQ come from the germline V gene. The CDR3 consists of 11 residues. V was shortened by 5 bases and J by 11 bases, with 12 bases between the two germline ends. CDR3 DNA: TGTGCCAGCAGCCAAGGGGGTCCTTACACCTTC. Protein product: CASSQGGPYTF. The full variable domain, in which reference TRBV7-8 and TRBJ1-2 provide the parts outside the CDR3, is GAGVSQSPRYKVAKRGQDVALRCDPISGHVSLFWYQQALGQGPEFLTYFQNEAQLDKSGLPSDRFFAERPEGSVSTLKIQRTQQEDSAVYLCASSQGGPYTFGSGTRLTVV.

This clone is a singleton in its sample. V usage is TRBV6-5 and J usage is TRBJ1-5; D remains ambiguous. CDR1 MNHEY and CDR2 SVGAGI come from the germline V gene. The CDR3 runs to 15 residues. Trimming removed 7 bases from V and 1 base from J, with 14 bases in between. CDR3 sequence reads: CASKRRSGSNQPQHF. The CDR3 bases are TGTGCCAGCAAGAGGAGATCGGGGAGCAATCAGCCCCAGCATTTT.

The genes are TRBV4-2 and TRBJ2-7, with 9 bases that match TRBD2. The CDR3 sequence is 15 residues long. V was pared by 0 bases and J by 3 bases, with 3 bases of the junction left unmatched. From germline, CDR1 is LGHNA and CDR2 YNFKEQ. As DNA, the CDR3 is TGTGCCAGCAGCCAAGATGAAGCGGGGGGCTACGAGCAGTACTTC. Its translation: CASSQDEAGGYEQYF.

The genes are TRBV12-3 or TRBV12-4 and TRBJ1-2; 9 bases line up with TRBD1. The CDR3 is 13 amino acids. V lost 7 bases, J lost 7 bases, and 7 bases stayed unmatched. The CDR3 region has the DNA TGTGCCAGCAAACCGGGACAGGGACGTGGCTACACCTTC. It is translated as CASKPGQGRGYTF.

The chain recombines TRBV9 with TRBJ1-2; D unresolved. The V gene's germline CDR1 is SGDLS and CDR2 YYNGEE. The CDR3 is 15 amino acids. V lost 3 bases to trimming and J lost 4 bases, with 16 bases between them. The CDR3 is CASSDVPGQPYGYTF. In DNA form, the CDR3 reads TGTGCCAGCAGCGACGTGCCTGGGCAGCCCTATGGCTACACCTTC.

The chain recombines TRBV7-2 with TRBJ2-7; 7 nucleotides align to TRBD1. The CDR3 contains 13 residues. CDR1 and CDR2 (germline): SGHTA, FQGNSA. With 5 bases clipped from V and 6 bases from J, the junction kept 7 bases outside the gene matches. The CDR3 DNA follows: TGTGCCAGCAGCCCACGGGACAGTGGCGAGCAGTACTTC. Its translation: CASSPRDSGEQYF.

This chain uses TRBV6-5 with TRBJ1-3; D is possibly TRBD1 (5 bases). Trimming cost V 6 bases and J 4 bases, with 16 bases left between them. Germline assignment: CDR1 MNHEY and CDR2 SVGAGI. The CDR3 totals 15 residues. Here the CDR3 reads CASSIDAGLGNTIYF. The CDR3, as DNA: TGTGCCAGCAGCATAGACGCAGGGCTCGGAAACACCATATATTTT.